These T cell receptor beta chains were read from a single sample in a study of CD8 T cells in Susac syndrome. MiXCR was run by TCRdb on the immunoSEQ multiplex PCR reads, yielding one entry per CDR3 protein. The sample lists about 180,000 distinct CDR3 sequences, roughly 95% occurring once. The sequencing sample was made of CD4+ T cells from PBMCs. These receptors came from a human donor with Susac syndrome. Both conserved end residues are part of each CDR3. Fields, in order: D gene, V gene, clone size, J gene, CDR3 DNA, CDR3 protein. D genes are given only for firm matches. Only part of the rows carry a size: once, few, many, or a class if the clone is expanded.

d_call: -; v_call: TRBV9; clone_size: -; j_call: TRBJ1-2; cdr3_nt: TGTGCCAGCAGCCCGACGGGGGACTATGATGGCTACACCTTC; cdr3_aa: CASSPTGDYDGYTF
d_call: -; v_call: TRBV24-1; clone_size: -; j_call: TRBJ2-5; cdr3_nt: TGTGCCACCAGTGATCCGACACCTGGCCAAGAGACCCAGTACTTC; cdr3_aa: CATSDPTPGQETQYF
d_call: -; v_call: TRBV9; clone_size: -; j_call: TRBJ2-6; cdr3_nt: TGTGCCAGCAGCCCGGAGGACTCTGGGGCCAACGTCCTGACTTTC; cdr3_aa: CASSPEDSGANVLTF
d_call: TRBD2; v_call: TRBV9; clone_size: once; j_call: TRBJ2-1; cdr3_nt: TGTGCCAGCAGCGTAGATAGCGGGAGAGTTTACAATGAGCAGTTCTTC; cdr3_aa: CASSVDSGRVYNEQFF
d_call: -; v_call: TRBV2; clone_size: -; j_call: TRBJ2-5; cdr3_nt: TGTGCCAGCGGTGAAATGGAGACCCAGTACTTC; cdr3_aa: CASGEMETQYF
d_call: TRBD2; v_call: TRBV19; clone_size: -; j_call: TRBJ2-1; cdr3_nt: TGTGCCAGTAAAGAGCGGGAGGGGGCCAATGAGCAGTTCTTC; cdr3_aa: CASKEREGANEQFF
d_call: TRBD2; v_call: TRBV9; clone_size: -; j_call: TRBJ2-1; cdr3_nt: TGTGCCAGCAGCGTCTCTAGCGGGAGTGCGGATGAGCAGTTCTTC; cdr3_aa: CASSVSSGSADEQFF
d_call: -; v_call: TRBV11-2; clone_size: -; j_call: TRBJ2-3; cdr3_nt: TGTGCCAGCAAGAGCCGGGTCCTAAACACAGATACGCAGTATTTT; cdr3_aa: CASKSRVLNTDTQYF
d_call: -; v_call: TRBV30; clone_size: -; j_call: TRBJ1-2; cdr3_nt: TGTGCCTGGAGTGTAGTAGGCAGGGGAACCTATGGCTACACCTTC; cdr3_aa: CAWSVVGRGTYGYTF
d_call: -; v_call: TRBV28; clone_size: -; j_call: TRBJ2-1; cdr3_nt: TGTGCCAGCAGTTTGAGTGATCGAGCGAACAATGAGCAGTTCTTC; cdr3_aa: CASSLSDRANNEQFF
d_call: -; v_call: TRBV15; clone_size: -; j_call: TRBJ2-6; cdr3_nt: TGTGCCACCAGCCCCCAGATCGGGGCCAACGTCCTGACTTTC; cdr3_aa: CATSPQIGANVLTF
d_call: -; v_call: TRBV21-1; clone_size: -; j_call: TRBJ2-1; cdr3_nt: TGTGCCAGCAGCAAAGGGACCGGGCGGTTCTTC; cdr3_aa: CASSKGTGRFF
d_call: TRBD2; v_call: TRBV25-1; clone_size: -; j_call: TRBJ2-1; cdr3_nt: TGTGCCAGCAGTGATTGGGGACTAGCCAACAATGAGCAGTTCTTC; cdr3_aa: CASSDWGLANNEQFF
d_call: -; v_call: TRBV9; clone_size: -; j_call: TRBJ1-6; cdr3_nt: TGTGCCAGCAGCGTAGATATTACTTCACCCCTCCACTTT; cdr3_aa: CASSVDITSPLHF
d_call: -; v_call: TRBV29-1; clone_size: -; j_call: TRBJ2-6; cdr3_nt: TGCAGCCCGGGGGAGGAGTACGGGGCCAACGTCCTGACTTTC; cdr3_aa: CSPGEEYGANVLTF
d_call: -; v_call: TRBV7-9; clone_size: -; j_call: TRBJ1-1; cdr3_nt: TGTGCCAGCAGCCCAGGGGCCATGAACACTGAAGCTTTCTTT; cdr3_aa: CASSPGAMNTEAFF
d_call: -; v_call: TRBV7-9; clone_size: -; j_call: TRBJ2-3; cdr3_nt: TGTGCCAGCAGCGAACTCGCGGATACGCAGTATTTT; cdr3_aa: CASSELADTQYF
d_call: -; v_call: TRBV4-3; clone_size: -; j_call: TRBJ2-3; cdr3_nt: TGCGCCAGCAGCCAAGATGGCGACAAACCTGGAGATACGCAGTATTTT; cdr3_aa: CASSQDGDKPGDTQYF
d_call: -; v_call: TRBV29-1; clone_size: -; j_call: TRBJ1-2; cdr3_nt: TGCAGCGCCCAAGATGGAAATGGCTACACCTTC; cdr3_aa: CSAQDGNGYTF
d_call: -; v_call: TRBV5-1; clone_size: -; j_call: TRBJ2-5; cdr3_nt: TGCGCCAGCAGCCTACAGGGAGTGGAGGAAGAGACCCAGTACTTC; cdr3_aa: CASSLQGVEEETQYF
d_call: -; v_call: TRBV7-3; clone_size: -; j_call: TRBJ2-6; cdr3_nt: TGTGCCAGCAGCCCGTACGTCAACTCTGGGGCCAACGTCCTGACTTTC; cdr3_aa: CASSPYVNSGANVLTF
d_call: TRBD2; v_call: TRBV5-1; clone_size: -; j_call: TRBJ2-1; cdr3_nt: TGCGCCAGCAGCCTGACTAGCGGGGGCTACAATGAGCAGTTCTTC; cdr3_aa: CASSLTSGGYNEQFF
d_call: -; v_call: TRBV10-3; clone_size: -; j_call: TRBJ2-2; cdr3_nt: TGTGCCATCAGGGGAAGCGGGAACACCGGGGAGCTGTTTTTT; cdr3_aa: CAIRGSGNTGELFF
d_call: -; v_call: TRBV30; clone_size: -; j_call: TRBJ1-1; cdr3_nt: TGTGCCTGGAGGCGGACAGCGAACACTGAAGCTTTCTTT; cdr3_aa: CAWRRTANTEAFF
d_call: -; v_call: TRBV9; clone_size: -; j_call: TRBJ1-6; cdr3_nt: TGTGCCAGCAGCGTAGGGGTCTATAATTCACCCCTCCACTTT; cdr3_aa: CASSVGVYNSPLHF
d_call: TRBD2; v_call: TRBV12-3/TRBV12-4; clone_size: -; j_call: TRBJ2-1; cdr3_nt: TGTGCCAGCAGACCAACCGGGACTAGCGCCAACAATGAGCAGTTCTTC; cdr3_aa: CASRPTGTSANNEQFF
d_call: TRBD1; v_call: TRBV10-3; clone_size: -; j_call: TRBJ2-7; cdr3_nt: TGTGCCATCAGCACGGACAGGACCTCCTACGAGCAGTACTTC; cdr3_aa: CAISTDRTSYEQYF
d_call: TRBD1; v_call: TRBV6-5; clone_size: once; j_call: TRBJ1-1; cdr3_nt: TGTGCCAGCAGGGACAGGGTACTTTCTGAAGCTTTCTTT; cdr3_aa: CASRDRVLSEAFF
d_call: -; v_call: TRBV2; clone_size: -; j_call: TRBJ1-5; cdr3_nt: TGTGCCAGCAGCAAAGGGCAGAGTAGCAATCAGCCCCAGCATTTT; cdr3_aa: CASSKGQSSNQPQHF
d_call: TRBD2; v_call: TRBV7-9; clone_size: -; j_call: TRBJ2-3; cdr3_nt: TGTGCCAGCAGCTTGAGCGGGAGCATAGATACGCAGTATTTT; cdr3_aa: CASSLSGSIDTQYF
d_call: TRBD2; v_call: TRBV18; clone_size: -; j_call: TRBJ2-1; cdr3_nt: TGTGCCAGCTCACCCCCGAGACTAGCGGGGGGGAATGAGCAGTTCTTC; cdr3_aa: CASSPPRLAGGNEQFF
d_call: -; v_call: TRBV27; clone_size: -; j_call: TRBJ2-1; cdr3_nt: TGTGCCAGCAGTTTAGTGAACAGCCGCAATGAGCAGTTCTTC; cdr3_aa: CASSLVNSRNEQFF
d_call: TRBD2; v_call: TRBV4-2; clone_size: -; j_call: TRBJ2-3; cdr3_nt: TGTGCCAGCAGCTCCGGGACTAGCGGGAGCACAGATACGCAGTATTTT; cdr3_aa: CASSSGTSGSTDTQYF
d_call: -; v_call: TRBV5-4; clone_size: -; j_call: TRBJ1-1; cdr3_nt: TGTGCCAGCAGCAATAGTCTGCAGGAAGCTTTCTTT; cdr3_aa: CASSNSLQEAFF
d_call: -; v_call: TRBV29-1; clone_size: -; j_call: TRBJ2-1; cdr3_nt: TGCAGCGTTTCAAAAGACCTCGTTTCCTACAATGAGCAGTTCTTC; cdr3_aa: CSVSKDLVSYNEQFF
d_call: TRBD2; v_call: TRBV9; clone_size: -; j_call: TRBJ2-3; cdr3_nt: TGTGCCAGCAGCGTAGCGCCCCTCGCGGGAGACACAGATACGCAGTATTTT; cdr3_aa: CASSVAPLAGDTDTQYF
d_call: -; v_call: TRBV18; clone_size: -; j_call: TRBJ2-1; cdr3_nt: TGTGCCAGCTCACCTGCCGGGAACCCCAGTGAGCAGTTCTTC; cdr3_aa: CASSPAGNPSEQFF
d_call: TRBD1; v_call: TRBV30; clone_size: -; j_call: TRBJ1-2; cdr3_nt: TGTGCCTGGACCGGGCAGGGGGCCGAGGGGTACTATGGCTACACCTTC; cdr3_aa: CAWTGQGAEGYYGYTF
d_call: -; v_call: TRBV4-1; clone_size: -; j_call: TRBJ2-2; cdr3_nt: TGCGCCAGCAGCCAAGAACGACAACTCGGGGAGCTGTTTTTT; cdr3_aa: CASSQERQLGELFF
d_call: TRBD1; v_call: TRBV29-1; clone_size: -; j_call: TRBJ1-2; cdr3_nt: TGCAGCGTTGACAGGGGGCCTTATGGCTACACCTTC; cdr3_aa: CSVDRGPYGYTF
d_call: TRBD2; v_call: TRBV11-2; clone_size: -; j_call: TRBJ2-5; cdr3_nt: TGTGCCAGCAGCCGTGGACTAGCAGAGACCCAGTACTTC; cdr3_aa: CASSRGLAETQYF
d_call: -; v_call: TRBV11-2; clone_size: -; j_call: TRBJ1-1; cdr3_nt: TGTGCCAGCAGCGGGGACACCCGAAGAGCTGAAGCTTTCTTT; cdr3_aa: CASSGDTRRAEAFF
d_call: -; v_call: TRBV4-2; clone_size: -; j_call: TRBJ2-2; cdr3_nt: TGTGCCAGCAGCCAAGAAGAAGGGACCGGGGAGCTGTTTTTT; cdr3_aa: CASSQEEGTGELFF
d_call: TRBD1; v_call: TRBV4-1; clone_size: -; j_call: TRBJ2-5; cdr3_nt: TGCGCCAGCAGCCAAGTGGGGACAGTACCTCAAGAGACCCAGTACTTC; cdr3_aa: CASSQVGTVPQETQYF
d_call: -; v_call: TRBV6-5; clone_size: -; j_call: TRBJ1-1; cdr3_nt: TGTGCCAGCAGTTACGGCTTCAGGAACACTGAAGCTTTCTTT; cdr3_aa: CASSYGFRNTEAFF
d_call: -; v_call: TRBV19; clone_size: once; j_call: TRBJ1-5; cdr3_nt: TGTGCCAGTAGTATAAGGGGCAGGGGAAGCAATCAGCCCCAGCATTTT; cdr3_aa: CASSIRGRGSNQPQHF
d_call: TRBD2; v_call: TRBV18; clone_size: -; j_call: TRBJ2-3; cdr3_nt: TGTGCCAGCTCACCCAGCGGGAGGGGCGAAGATACGCAGTATTTT; cdr3_aa: CASSPSGRGEDTQYF
d_call: TRBD1; v_call: TRBV4-3; clone_size: -; j_call: TRBJ2-7; cdr3_nt: TGCGCCAGCAGCCAGAGGACAGGCGTCTCCTACGAGCAGTACTTC; cdr3_aa: CASSQRTGVSYEQYF
d_call: TRBD1; v_call: TRBV20-1; clone_size: -; j_call: TRBJ1-2; cdr3_nt: TGCAGTGCAACAATAGACAGGGACTATGGCTACACCTTC; cdr3_aa: CSATIDRDYGYTF
d_call: -; v_call: TRBV7-9; clone_size: -; j_call: TRBJ2-5; cdr3_nt: TGTGCCAGCAGCTTAGGAGGGTCGGAGATGGAGACCCAGTACTTC; cdr3_aa: CASSLGGSEMETQYF
d_call: -; v_call: TRBV6-2/TRBV6-3; clone_size: -; j_call: TRBJ2-7; cdr3_nt: TGTGCCAGCAGTTACTCGGTCGGCAGGGCGGGGACGAACGAGCAGTACTTC; cdr3_aa: CASSYSVGRAGTNEQYF